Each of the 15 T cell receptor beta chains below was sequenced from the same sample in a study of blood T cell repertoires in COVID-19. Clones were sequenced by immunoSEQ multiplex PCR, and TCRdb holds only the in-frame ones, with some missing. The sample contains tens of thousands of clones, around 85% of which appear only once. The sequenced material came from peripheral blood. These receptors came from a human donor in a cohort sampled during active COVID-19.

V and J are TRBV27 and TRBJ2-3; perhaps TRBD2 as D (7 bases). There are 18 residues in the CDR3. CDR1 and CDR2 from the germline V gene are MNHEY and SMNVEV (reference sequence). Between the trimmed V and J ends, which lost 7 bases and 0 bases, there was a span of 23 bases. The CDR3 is CASNNLRGEGPSTDTQYF. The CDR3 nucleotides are TGTGCCAGCAATAACTTAAGGGGGGAGGGTCCTAGCACAGATACGCAGTATTTT.

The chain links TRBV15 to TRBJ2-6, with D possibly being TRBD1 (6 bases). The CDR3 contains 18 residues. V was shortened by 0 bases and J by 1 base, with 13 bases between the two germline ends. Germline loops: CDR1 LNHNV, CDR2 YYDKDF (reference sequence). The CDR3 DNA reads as TGTGCCACCAGCAGAGAGTTAGGGGGAATATCTGGGGCCAACGTCCTGACTTTC. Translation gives CATSRELGGISGANVLTF. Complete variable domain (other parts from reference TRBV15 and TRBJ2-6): DAMVIQNPRYQVTQFGKPVTLSCSQTLNHNVMYWYQQKSSQAPKLLFHYYDKDFNNEADTPDNFQSRRPNTSFCFLDIRSPGLGDTAMYLCATSRELGGISGANVLTFGAGSRLTVL.

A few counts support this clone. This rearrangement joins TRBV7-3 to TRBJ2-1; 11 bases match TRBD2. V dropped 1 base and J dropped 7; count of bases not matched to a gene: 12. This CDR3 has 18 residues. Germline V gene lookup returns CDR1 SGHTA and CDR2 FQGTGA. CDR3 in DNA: TGTGCCAGCAGCTTAAACGGGGAGACTAGCGGGAAGTTAAATGAGCAGTTCTTC. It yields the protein CASSLNGETSGKLNEQFF.

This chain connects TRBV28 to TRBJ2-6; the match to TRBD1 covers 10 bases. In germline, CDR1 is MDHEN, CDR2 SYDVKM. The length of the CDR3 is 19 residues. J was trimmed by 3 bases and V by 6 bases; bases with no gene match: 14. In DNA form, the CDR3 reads TGTGCCAGCAGCCCATGGACGGGGACAGGGGTTAGTGGGGCCAACGTCCTGACTTTC. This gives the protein CASSPWTGTGVSGANVLTF. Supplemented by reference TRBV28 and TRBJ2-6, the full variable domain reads DVKVTQSSRYLVKRTGEKVFLECVQDMDHENMFWYRQDPGLGLRLIYFSYDVKMKEKGDIPEGYSVSREKKERFSLILESASTNQTSMYLCASSPWTGTGVSGANVLTFGAGSRLTVL.

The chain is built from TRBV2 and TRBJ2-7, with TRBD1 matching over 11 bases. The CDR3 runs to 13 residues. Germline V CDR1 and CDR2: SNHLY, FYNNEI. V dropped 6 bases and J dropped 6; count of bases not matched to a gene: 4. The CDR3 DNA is TGTGCCAGCAGCCGGGACAGGGGGGGCGAGCAGTACTTC. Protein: CASSRDRGGEQYF.

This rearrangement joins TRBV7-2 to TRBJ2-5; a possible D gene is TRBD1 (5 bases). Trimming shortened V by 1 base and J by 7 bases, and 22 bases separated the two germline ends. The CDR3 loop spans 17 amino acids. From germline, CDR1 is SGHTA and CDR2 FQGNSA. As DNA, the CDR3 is TGTGCCAGCAGCTTAGGGGGCCGCGGAGTTCTAGGCGGGACCCAGTACTTC. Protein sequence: CASSLGGRGVLGGTQYF.

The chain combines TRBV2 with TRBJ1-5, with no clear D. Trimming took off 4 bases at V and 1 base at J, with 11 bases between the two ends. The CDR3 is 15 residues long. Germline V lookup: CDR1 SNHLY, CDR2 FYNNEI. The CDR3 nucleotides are TGTGCCAGCAGTGGCTTGGGCCTAAGCAATCAGCCCCAGCATTTT. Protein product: CASSGLGLSNQPQHF.

CDR3 DNA: TGTGCCAGCAGTCGTACAGGGTCTAGTGCGTGGTATCCCGGGTTCTTC. It translates to CASSRTGSSAWYPGFF. The V gene is TRBV6-2 or TRBV6-3, the J gene TRBJ2-1, with a tentative D call TRBD1 (6 bases). V was pared by 5 bases and J by 15 bases, with 29 bases between. Per germline, CDR1 MNHEY and CDR2 SVGEGT. The length of the CDR3 is 16 residues.

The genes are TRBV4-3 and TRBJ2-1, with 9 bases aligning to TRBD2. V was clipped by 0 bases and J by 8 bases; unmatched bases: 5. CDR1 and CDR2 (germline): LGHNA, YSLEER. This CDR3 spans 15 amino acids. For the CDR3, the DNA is TGCGCCAGCAGCCAAGAATTAGCGGGAGTTTATGAGCAGTTCTTC. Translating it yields CASSQELAGVYEQFF.

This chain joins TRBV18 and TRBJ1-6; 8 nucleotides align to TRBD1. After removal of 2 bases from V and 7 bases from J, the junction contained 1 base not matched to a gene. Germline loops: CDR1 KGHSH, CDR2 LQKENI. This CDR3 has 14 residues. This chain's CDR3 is CASSPDRGNSPLHF. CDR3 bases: TGTGCCAGCTCACCAGACAGGGGAAATTCACCCCTCCACTTT. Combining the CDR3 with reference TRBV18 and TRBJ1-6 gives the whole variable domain NAGVMQNPRHLVRRRGQEARLRCSPMKGHSHVYWYRQLPEEGLKFMVYLQKENIIDESGMPKERFSAEFPKEGPSILRIQQVVRGDSAAYFCASSPDRGNSPLHFGNGTRLTVT.

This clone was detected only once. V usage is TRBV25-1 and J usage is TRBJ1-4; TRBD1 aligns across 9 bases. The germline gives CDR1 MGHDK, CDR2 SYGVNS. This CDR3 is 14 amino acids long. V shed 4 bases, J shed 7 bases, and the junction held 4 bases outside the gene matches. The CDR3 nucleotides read TGTGCCAGCAGTGCGGGACAGGGTGGTGAAAAACTGTTTTTT. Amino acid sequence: CASSAGQGGEKLFF.

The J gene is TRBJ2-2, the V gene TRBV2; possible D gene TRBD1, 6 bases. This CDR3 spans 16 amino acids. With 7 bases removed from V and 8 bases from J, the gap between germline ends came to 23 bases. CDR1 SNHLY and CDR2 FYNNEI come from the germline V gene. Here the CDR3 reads CASTGGQLRFVGELFF. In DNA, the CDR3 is TGTGCCAGCACCGGCGGACAGCTCCGCTTCGTTGGGGAGCTGTTTTTT.

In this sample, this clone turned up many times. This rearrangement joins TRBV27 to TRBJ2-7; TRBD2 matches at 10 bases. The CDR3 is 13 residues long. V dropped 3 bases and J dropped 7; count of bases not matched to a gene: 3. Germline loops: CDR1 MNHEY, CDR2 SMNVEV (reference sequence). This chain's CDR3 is CASSFTAGGEQYF. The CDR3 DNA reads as TGTGCCAGCAGTTTCACAGCGGGAGGGGAGCAGTACTTC.

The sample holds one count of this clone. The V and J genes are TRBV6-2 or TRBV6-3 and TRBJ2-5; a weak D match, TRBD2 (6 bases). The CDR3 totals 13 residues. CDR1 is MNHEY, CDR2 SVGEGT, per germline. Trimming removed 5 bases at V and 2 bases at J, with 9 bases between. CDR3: CASSVSGQETQYF. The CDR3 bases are TGTGCCAGCAGTGTTAGCGGACAAGAGACCCAGTACTTC.

The CDR3 nucleotides read TGTGCCAGCAGCACGGGACAGGGCCCCTACGAGCAGTACTTC. As protein: CASSTGQGPYEQYF. The rearrangement uses TRBV7-3 and TRBJ2-7; 9 positions agree with TRBD1. There are 14 residues in the CDR3. CDR1 is SGHTA and CDR2 is FQGTGA in the germline V gene. The V gene end was trimmed by 5 bases and the J gene end by 2 bases; junction bases not matched to a gene: 4.